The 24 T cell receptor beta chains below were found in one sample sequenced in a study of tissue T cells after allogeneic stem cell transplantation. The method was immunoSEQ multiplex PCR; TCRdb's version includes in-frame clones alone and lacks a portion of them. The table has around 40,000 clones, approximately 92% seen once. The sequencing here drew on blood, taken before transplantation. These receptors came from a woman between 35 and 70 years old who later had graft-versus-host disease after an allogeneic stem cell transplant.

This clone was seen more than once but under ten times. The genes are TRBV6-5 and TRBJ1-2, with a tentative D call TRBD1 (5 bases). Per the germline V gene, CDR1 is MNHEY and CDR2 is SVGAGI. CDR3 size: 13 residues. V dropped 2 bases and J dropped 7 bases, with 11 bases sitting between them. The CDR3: CASSYGGKGGYTF. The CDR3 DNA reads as TGTGCCAGCAGTTACGGGGGTAAGGGTGGCTACACCTTC.

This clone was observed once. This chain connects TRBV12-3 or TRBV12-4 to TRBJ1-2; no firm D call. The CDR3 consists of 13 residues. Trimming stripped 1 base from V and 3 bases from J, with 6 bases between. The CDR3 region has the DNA TGTGCCAGCAGTTTAGGGGGATACTATGGCTACACCTTC. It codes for CASSLGGYYGYTF.

The CDR3 DNA is TGTGCCAGTGGATTAGCCATTAACACTGAAGCTTTCTTT. This translates into CASGLAINTEAFF. The chain joins TRBV2 to TRBJ1-1, with D uncertain. The germline V gene encodes CDR1 SNHLY and CDR2 FYNNEI. V shed 9 bases and J shed 2 bases, with 13 bases lying between them. The CDR3 runs to 13 residues.

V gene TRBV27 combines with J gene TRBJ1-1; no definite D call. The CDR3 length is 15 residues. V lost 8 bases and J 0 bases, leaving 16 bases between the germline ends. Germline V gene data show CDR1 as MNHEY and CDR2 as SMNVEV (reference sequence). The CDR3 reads CASSTYGYMNTEAFF. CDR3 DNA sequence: TGTGCCAGCTCTACCTACGGGTATATGAACACTGAAGCTTTCTTT.

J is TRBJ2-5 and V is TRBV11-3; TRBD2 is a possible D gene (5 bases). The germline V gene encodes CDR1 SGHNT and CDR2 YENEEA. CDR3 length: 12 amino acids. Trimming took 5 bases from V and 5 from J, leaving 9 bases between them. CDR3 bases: TGTGCCAGCAGCCCCGAGGGTGAGACCCAGTACTTC. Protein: CASSPEGETQYF.

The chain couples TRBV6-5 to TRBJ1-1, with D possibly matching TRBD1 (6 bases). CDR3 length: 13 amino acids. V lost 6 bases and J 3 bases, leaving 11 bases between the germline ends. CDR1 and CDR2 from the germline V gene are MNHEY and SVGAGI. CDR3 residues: CASRPGTHTEAFF. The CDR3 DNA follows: TGTGCCAGCAGGCCTGGGACACACACTGAAGCTTTCTTT.

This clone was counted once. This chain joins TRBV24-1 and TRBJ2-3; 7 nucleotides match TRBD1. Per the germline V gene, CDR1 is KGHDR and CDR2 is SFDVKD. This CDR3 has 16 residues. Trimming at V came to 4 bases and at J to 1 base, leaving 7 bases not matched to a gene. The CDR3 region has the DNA TGTGCCACCAGTGACCCTCCCGGGACAGGCACAGATACGCAGTATTTT. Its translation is CATSDPPGTGTDTQYF.

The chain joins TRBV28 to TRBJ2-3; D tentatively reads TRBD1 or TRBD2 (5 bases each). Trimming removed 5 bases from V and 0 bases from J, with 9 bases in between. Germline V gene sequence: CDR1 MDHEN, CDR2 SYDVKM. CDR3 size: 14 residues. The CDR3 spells CASSPRDSTDTQYF. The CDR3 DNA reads TGTGCCAGCAGTCCACGGGACAGCACAGATACGCAGTATTTT.

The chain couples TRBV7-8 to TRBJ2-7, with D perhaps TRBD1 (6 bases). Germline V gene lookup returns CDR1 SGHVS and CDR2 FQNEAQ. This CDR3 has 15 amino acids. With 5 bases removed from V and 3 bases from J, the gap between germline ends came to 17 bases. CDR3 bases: TGTGCCAGCAGCGCCATCGGGACACTGGTCTACGAGCAGTACTTC. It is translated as CASSAIGTLVYEQYF.

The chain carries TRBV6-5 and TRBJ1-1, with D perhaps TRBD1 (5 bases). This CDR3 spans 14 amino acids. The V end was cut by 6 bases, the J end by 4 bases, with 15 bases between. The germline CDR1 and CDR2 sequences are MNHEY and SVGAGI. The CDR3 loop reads CASRPPGKGTEAFF. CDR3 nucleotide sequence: TGTGCCAGCAGGCCCCCAGGGAAGGGCACTGAAGCTTTCTTT.

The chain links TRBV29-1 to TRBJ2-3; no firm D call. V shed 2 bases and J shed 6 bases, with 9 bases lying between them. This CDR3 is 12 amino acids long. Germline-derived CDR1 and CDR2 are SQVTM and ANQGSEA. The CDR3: CSVESRMDTQYF. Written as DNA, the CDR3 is TGCAGCGTTGAATCCAGGATGGATACGCAGTATTTT.

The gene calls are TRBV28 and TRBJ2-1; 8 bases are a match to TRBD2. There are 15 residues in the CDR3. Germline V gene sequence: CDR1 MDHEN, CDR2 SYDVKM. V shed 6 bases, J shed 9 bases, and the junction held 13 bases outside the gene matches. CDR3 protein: CASSRGGGRSSEQFF. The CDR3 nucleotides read TGTGCCAGCAGCCGGGGAGGCGGGAGGTCTAGTGAGCAGTTCTTC.

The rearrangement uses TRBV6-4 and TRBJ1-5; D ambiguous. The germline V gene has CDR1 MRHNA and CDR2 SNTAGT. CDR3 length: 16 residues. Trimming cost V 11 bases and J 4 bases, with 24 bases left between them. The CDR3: CACQPLPPTWNQPQHF. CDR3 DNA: TGTGCCTGTCAGCCCCTTCCGCCGACCTGGAATCAGCCCCAGCATTTT.

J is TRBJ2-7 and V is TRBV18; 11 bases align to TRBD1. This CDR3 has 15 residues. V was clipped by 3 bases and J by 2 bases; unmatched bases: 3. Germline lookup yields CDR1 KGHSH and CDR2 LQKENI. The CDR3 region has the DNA TGTGCCAGCTCACCCCCGGGACAGGGGGCCTACGAGCAGTACTTC. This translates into CASSPPGQGAYEQYF.

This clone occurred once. The CDR3 here is CATQARMNTGELFF. The CDR3 nucleotides are TGTGCCACACAGGCCAGGATGAACACCGGGGAGCTGTTTTTT. V is TRBV24-1 and J is TRBJ2-2, with a weak D call TRBD1 (5 bases). V was pared by 10 bases and J by 1 base, with 12 bases between. This CDR3 comprises 14 residues. Germline assignment: CDR1 KGHDR and CDR2 SFDVKD.

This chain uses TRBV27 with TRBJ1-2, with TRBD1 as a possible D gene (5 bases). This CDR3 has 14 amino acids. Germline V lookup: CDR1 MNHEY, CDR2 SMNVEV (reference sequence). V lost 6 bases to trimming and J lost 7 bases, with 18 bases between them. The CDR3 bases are TGTGCCAGCAGCCCTCCTCCGGGGGAAGGTGGCTACACCTTC. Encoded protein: CASSPPPGEGGYTF.

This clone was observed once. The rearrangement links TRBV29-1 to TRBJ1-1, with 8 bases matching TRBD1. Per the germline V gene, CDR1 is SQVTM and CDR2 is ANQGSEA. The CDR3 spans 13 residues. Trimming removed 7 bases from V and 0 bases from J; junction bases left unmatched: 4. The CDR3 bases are TGCAGCGCTCGACAGGGGATGAACACTGAAGCTTTCTTT. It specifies CSARQGMNTEAFF.

In DNA, the CDR3 is TGTGCCAGCAGCACCAACGGGCTAGCGCAAGAGACCCAGTACTTC. Amino acid sequence: CASSTNGLAQETQYF. The chain employs TRBV7-2 and TRBJ2-5, with a weak D call TRBD2 (6 bases). The CDR3 has 15 amino acids. Per the germline V gene, CDR1 is SGHTA and CDR2 is FQGNSA. Between the trimmed V and J ends, which lost 5 bases and 2 bases, there was a span of 15 bases.

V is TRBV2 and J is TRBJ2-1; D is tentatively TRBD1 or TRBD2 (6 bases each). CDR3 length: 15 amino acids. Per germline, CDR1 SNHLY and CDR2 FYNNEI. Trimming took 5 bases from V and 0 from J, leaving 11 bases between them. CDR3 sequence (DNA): TGTGCCAGCAGTTCACAGGGAGGCTCCTACAATGAGCAGTTCTTC. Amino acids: CASSSQGGSYNEQFF. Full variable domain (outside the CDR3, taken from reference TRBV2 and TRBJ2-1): EPEVTQTPSHQVTQMGQEVILRCVPISNHLYFYWYRQILGQKVEFLVSFYNNEISEKSEIFDDQFSVERPDGSNFTLKIRSTKLEDSAMYFCASSSQGGSYNEQFFGPGTRLTVL.

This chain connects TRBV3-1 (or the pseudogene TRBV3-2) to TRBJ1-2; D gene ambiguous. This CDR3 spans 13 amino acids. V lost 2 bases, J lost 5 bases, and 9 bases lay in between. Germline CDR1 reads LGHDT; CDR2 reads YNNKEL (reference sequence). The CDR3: CASSQHTEYGYTF. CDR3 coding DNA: TGTGCCAGCAGCCAACACACAGAATATGGCTACACCTTC.

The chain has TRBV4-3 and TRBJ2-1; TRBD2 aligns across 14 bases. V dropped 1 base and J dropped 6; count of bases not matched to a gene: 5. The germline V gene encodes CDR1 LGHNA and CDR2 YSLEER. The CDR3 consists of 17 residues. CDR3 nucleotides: TGCGCCAGCAGCCAAGTCCGACTAGCGGGAGGGGGCAATGAGCAGTTCTTC. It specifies CASSQVRLAGGGNEQFF.

In DNA form, the CDR3 reads TGTGCCAGCAGCAAAGTCGTTGTGGCGGACGCCGGGGAGCTGTTTTTT. This gives the protein CASSKVVVADAGELFF. The chain joins TRBV21-1 to TRBJ2-2. TRBV21-1 is listed as a pseudogene. CDR3 length: 16 amino acids.

The chain's CDR3 is CASSIGLQIRNTEAFF. CDR3 in DNA: TGTGCCAGTAGTATAGGACTCCAAATACGGAACACTGAAGCTTTCTTT. The chain recombines TRBV19 with TRBJ1-1; D is ambiguous. Looked up from germline, CDR1 is LNHDA and CDR2 is SQIVND (reference sequence). The V end lost 1 base, the J end lost 1 base, and 13 bases lay between the germline ends. The CDR3 totals 16 residues.

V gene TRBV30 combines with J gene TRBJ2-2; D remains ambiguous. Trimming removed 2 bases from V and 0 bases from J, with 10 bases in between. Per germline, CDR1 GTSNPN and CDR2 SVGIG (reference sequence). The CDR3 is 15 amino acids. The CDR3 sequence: CAWSQQISNTGELFF. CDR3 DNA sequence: TGTGCCTGGAGTCAACAGATTTCGAACACCGGGGAGCTGTTTTTT.